The clone carrying this T cell receptor beta chain showed up just a few times. Its antigen remains unidentified. The data are from a study of identical twins. The study, taken as a whole, reports: Cross-sectional statistical analysis, not tracking of the same donors, underpinned the conclusions.

The CDR3 is made up of 14 amino acids. Germline CDR1 MNHEY, CDR2 SMNVEV (reference sequence). V lost 3 bases and J lost 3, with 11 bases in between. Everyone who donated was a healthy Caucasian. In TCRdb, the 5' RACE reads were re-called with MiXCR into one record per CDR3 protein. The table includes 650,000 to 800,000 distinct CDR3 sequences, 8.5% to 9% detected once. The same sample was also studied in work on yellow fever vaccine responses in identical twins.

The receptor comes from a woman aged 18-29 years in good health. Source material: PBMCs. V is TRBV27 and J is TRBJ2-5; D is ambiguous. The CDR3 reads CASSFLQTKETQYF. CDR3 nucleotide sequence: TGTGCCAGCAGTTTTTTACAGACGAAAGAGACCCAGTACTTC.